This is a list of T cell receptor beta chains from one sample in a study of control samples from healthy donors and cancer patients. Clones were sequenced by immunoSEQ multiplex PCR, and TCRdb holds only the in-frame ones, with some missing. Of approximately 180,000 clones detected, under 95% appear once; the ten largest clones hold approximately 1.5%. Input material: blood. These receptors originate from a woman younger than 30 in good health. Both conserved end residues are part of each CDR3. A D gene is named only where the DNA matches it firmly. Clone size is stated in some rows and not others, as once, few, many or a class when expanded.

-,TRBJ2-3,TRBV7-2,TRBD1,CASSPHRGDTQYF,TGTGCCAGCAGCCCTCACAGGGGGGATACGCAGTATTTT
-,TRBJ2-7,TRBV3-1/TRBV3-2,-,CASSQALLSYEQYF,TGTGCCAGCAGCCAAGCCCTGCTCTCCTACGAGCAGTACTTC
-,TRBJ2-7,TRBV6-5,-,CATSPGMTLYEQYF,TGTGCCACCAGTCCGGGGATGACCCTTTACGAGCAGTACTTC
-,TRBJ1-2,TRBV19,-,CASSIWDNYGYTF,TGTGCCAGTAGTATCTGGGATAACTATGGCTACACCTTC
-,TRBJ2-3,TRBV11-3,-,CASSLLGDTQYF,TGTGCCAGCAGCCTACTCGGTGATACGCAGTATTTT
-,TRBJ1-2,TRBV5-4,TRBD1,CASSATHRGTYGYTF,TGTGCCAGCAGCGCAACCCACAGGGGTACTTATGGCTACACCTTC
few,TRBJ2-7,TRBV18,-,CASLPGPLRERSEQYF,TGTGCCAGCTTGCCAGGTCCTCTCCGGGAACGGAGCGAGCAGTACTTC
once,TRBJ2-7,TRBV6-5,TRBD2,CASSNAGGWGKQYF,TGTGCCAGCAGTAACGCCGGGGGGTGGGGAAAGCAGTACTTC
-,TRBJ1-1,TRBV2,-,CASSEGYTEAFF,TGTGCCAGCAGTGAAGGGTACACTGAAGCTTTCTTT
-,TRBJ1-2,TRBV11-3,-,CASSSGRIWGYTF,TGTGCCAGCAGCTCCGGACGGATCTGGGGCTACACCTTC
-,TRBJ2-5,TRBV5-1,TRBD2,CASRENSGGETQYF,TGCGCCAGCAGGGAAAACAGCGGGGGGGAGACCCAGTACTTC
-,TRBJ1-6,TRBV27,-,CASSLEGYNSPLHF,TGTGCCAGCAGCTTGGAGGGCTATAATTCACCCCTCCACTTT
-,TRBJ1-1,TRBV19,-,CASSIDWGVEDTEAFF,TGTGCCAGTAGTATAGATTGGGGGGTTGAGGACACTGAAGCTTTCTTT
-,TRBJ2-5,TRBV11-3,-,CASSPDTETQYF,TGTGCCAGCAGCCCCGATACAGAGACCCAGTACTTC
-,TRBJ1-1,TRBV18,-,CASSPFSGFLNTEAFF,TGTGCCAGCTCACCATTTTCAGGGTTCCTGAACACTGAAGCTTTCTTT
-,TRBJ1-1,TRBV13,TRBD1,CASSFARTGRTEAFF,TGTGCCAGCAGCTTCGCCCGGACAGGGCGCACTGAAGCTTTCTTT
-,TRBJ2-3,TRBV18,TRBD2,CASSPRGGGTDTQYF,TGTGCCAGCTCACCGCGCGGGGGTGGCACAGATACGCAGTATTTT
-,TRBJ2-5,TRBV7-2,-,CASSLEPGKETQYF,TGTGCCAGCAGCTTAGAGCCGGGAAAAGAGACCCAGTACTTC
once,TRBJ1-1,TRBV6-6,-,CASSYLTGPNTEAFF,TGTGCCAGCAGTTACTTAACAGGACCTAACACTGAAGCTTTCTTT
-,TRBJ1-1,TRBV2,-,CASQEGLNTEAFF,TGTGCCAGTCAAGAGGGCTTGAACACTGAAGCTTTCTTT
-,TRBJ2-7,TRBV12-3/TRBV12-4,-,CASSLGLTYEQYF,TGTGCCAGCAGTTTAGGGCTGACCTACGAGCAGTACTTC
-,TRBJ1-3,TRBV7-2,-,CASSLVLLSSGNTIYF,TGCGCCAGCAGCTTAGTTCTCTTAAGCTCTGGAAACACCATATATTTT
-,TRBJ1-4,TRBV28,TRBD1,CASSLGLDRVNEKLFF,TGTGCCAGCAGTCTCGGACTGGACAGGGTTAATGAAAAACTGTTTTTT
few,TRBJ1-4,TRBV4-2,-,CASSQGSGRNEKLFF,TGTGCCAGCAGCCAAGGCTCAGGCCGAAATGAAAAACTGTTTTTT
-,TRBJ2-3,TRBV28,TRBD2,CASGPTSAKADTQYF,TGTGCCAGCGGGCCGACTAGCGCGAAGGCAGATACGCAGTATTTT
-,TRBJ2-7,TRBV6-1,-,CASSVKSTVAVPSYEQYF,TGTGCCAGCAGTGTAAAGTCCACAGTTGCAGTTCCCTCCTACGAGCAGTACTTC
-,TRBJ2-5,TRBV4-1,-,CASSQEKGPLGETQYF,TGCGCCAGCAGCCAAGAAAAGGGGCCGTTAGGGGAGACCCAGTACTTC
-,TRBJ1-1,TRBV2,-,CASMVDQNTEAFF,TGTGCCAGCATGGTGGACCAGAACACTGAAGCTTTCTTT
-,TRBJ1-1,TRBV19,TRBD1,CASSTYGDRGLTNTEAFF,TGTGCCAGTAGCACATACGGGGACAGGGGTTTGACGAACACTGAAGCTTTCTTT
-,TRBJ1-6,TRBV4-1,TRBD1,CASSRGTGAYNSPLHF,TGCGCCAGCAGCCGGGGGACAGGAGCGTATAATTCACCCCTCCACTTT
-,TRBJ1-4,TRBV4-3,-,CASSGPGGLEEKLFF,TGCGCCAGCAGCGGCCCGGGAGGTTTAGAAGAAAAACTGTTTTTT
-,TRBJ2-2,TRBV14,-,CASSPVRGGELFF,TGTGCCAGCAGCCCGGTTCGTGGGGGGGAGCTGTTTTTT
-,TRBJ2-5,TRBV19,-,CASRLGGVGAETQYF,TGTGCCAGTAGACTCGGAGGAGTAGGCGCAGAGACCCAGTACTTC
-,TRBJ1-1,TRBV28,-,CASSYGNTEAFF,TGTGCCAGCAGTTACGGAAACACTGAAGCTTTCTTT
-,TRBJ1-2,TRBV10-3,TRBD1,CAISENQGALGENGYTF,TGTGCCATCAGTGAGAATCAGGGGGCGTTGGGCGAAAATGGCTACACCTTC
-,TRBJ1-6,TRBV6-5,-,CASCRQADSPLHF,TGTGCCTCCTGCCGACAGGCAGATTCACCCCTCCACTTT
-,TRBJ1-2,TRBV18,-,CASSPGAGPDGYTF,TGTGCCAGCTCACCAGGGGCAGGTCCGGATGGCTACACCTTC
few,TRBJ2-7,TRBV28,-,CASSFGTSYEQYF,TGTGCCAGCAGTTTTGGGACCTCCTACGAGCAGTACTTC
-,TRBJ2-3,TRBV7-2,TRBD2,CASSRASGGALGVTQYF,TGTGCCAGCAGCCGCGCAAGCGGGGGGGCCCTAGGGGTTACGCAGTATTTT
-,TRBJ1-3,TRBV6-6,-,CASRQGGFGNTIYF,TGTGCCAGCAGACAGGGTGGGTTTGGAAACACCATATATTTT
-,TRBJ2-5,TRBV20-1,-,CSARGLVTQYF,TGCAGTGCTAGAGGACTAGTGACCCAGTACTTC
-,TRBJ2-4,TRBV5-1,-,CASSSGSKNIQYF,TGCGCCAGCAGCTCGGGGAGCAAAAACATTCAGTACTTC
-,TRBJ1-5,TRBV28,TRBD1,CASSFRGTGHQPQHF,TGTGCCAGCAGTTTCAGGGGGACAGGCCATCAGCCCCAGCATTTT
-,TRBJ1-2,TRBV19,-,CASSVKENYGYTF,TGTGCCAGTAGTGTCAAGGAAAACTATGGCTACACCTTC
-,TRBJ1-4,TRBV15,TRBD1,CATSRSIQGARKEKLFF,TGTGCCACCAGCAGATCCATACAGGGGGCTCGGAAGGAAAAACTGTTTTTT
-,TRBJ2-1,TRBV29-1,-,CSVGRDYNEQFF,TGCAGCGTTGGTAGGGACTACAATGAGCAGTTCTTC
-,TRBJ1-5,TRBV18,TRBD1,CASRDSSNQPQHF,TGTGCCAGCCGGGACAGTAGCAATCAGCCCCAGCATTTT
-,TRBJ2-7,TRBV6-2/TRBV6-3,TRBD1,CASSSDYLQGAQYQKYF,TGTGCCAGCAGTTCAGACTATTTACAGGGGGCGCAATATCAGAAGTACTTC
-,TRBJ2-6,TRBV5-1,-,CASSLGGIGANVLTF,TGCGCCAGCAGTCTAGGAGGTATCGGGGCCAACGTCCTGACTTTC
once,TRBJ1-2,TRBV7-9,-,CASSLNQGWDYGYTF,TGTGCCAGCAGCTTGAATCAGGGGTGGGACTATGGCTACACCTTC